The subject of this entry is one T cell receptor (beta chain). The antigen remains unidentified. The data are from a study of cytomegalovirus exposure and HLA in healthy donors. Study-level findings and limits: It was reportedly the case that the classifier diagnosed cytomegalovirus status with high specificity and sensitivity.

Researchers ran the PCR with 60 Vbeta and 13 Jbeta primers. In the authors' workflow: There were 70 million to 95 million unique TCR beta chains by a later count, and around 10 million of them were shared. Assay: immunoSEQ multiplex PCR; the TCRdb copy retains only in-frame clones and omits some. D and trimming come from the DNA, and the V and J calls and clone size come from that table. The sample has about 160,000 clones, approximately 81% seen once. Germline CDR1 and CDR2: SGDLS and YYNGEE. The CDR3 length is 16 residues. J was trimmed by 3 bases and V by 4 bases; bases with no gene match: 7. The gene calls are TRBV9 and TRBJ1-6; 7 bases line up with TRBD1. The receptor's source is a man aged 18 to 29 in good health and CMV-seropositive. What was sequenced was PBMCs. The CDR3 here is CASSPRDSDYNSPLHF. The CDR3 DNA reads as TGTGCCAGCAGCCCCCGGGACAGCGACTATAATTCACCCCTCCACTTT.